What follows are 26 T cell receptor beta chains derived from one specimen sequenced in a study of shared clonotypes between healthy human individuals. The assay was immunoSEQ multiplex PCR, and TCRdb's table has in-frame clones only and misses some. This table has under 1,100,000 clones, 75% to 80% appearing once. The sequenced material came from memory CD4+ T cells from PBMCs. Indicated subset: CD45RA-negative fraction. All receptors derive from a man between 18 and 29 years old in good health. Some clones in this sample may be carry-over from other donors' samples.

The J gene is TRBJ2-5, the V gene TRBV10-2; D remains unclear. CDR1 is WSHSY and CDR2 is SAAADI in the germline V gene. V was pared by 7 bases and J by 3 bases, with 12 bases between. The CDR3 is made up of 13 amino acids. Here the CDR3 DNA reads TGCGCCAGCACCCCGGTCCGGAAAGAGACCCAGTACTTC. Protein sequence: CASTPVRKETQYF.

J is TRBJ2-4 and V is TRBV2; D is possibly TRBD2 (5 bases). This CDR3 comprises 19 residues. Trimming took 2 bases from V and 0 from J, leaving 20 bases between them. Germline V CDR1 and CDR2: SNHLY, FYNNEI. The chain's CDR3 is CASSERAAGGVLAKNIQYF. DNA for the CDR3: TGTGCCAGCAGTGAACGGGCGGCGGGCGGAGTTCTAGCCAAAAACATTCAGTACTTC. The full variable domain, with the rest looked up from reference TRBV2 and TRBJ2-4, is EPEVTQTPSHQVTQMGQEVILRCVPISNHLYFYWYRQILGQKVEFLVSFYNNEISEKSEIFDDQFSVERPDGSNFTLKIRSTKLEDSAMYFCASSERAAGGVLAKNIQYFGAGTRLSVL.

The V gene is TRBV18, the J gene TRBJ2-5; either TRBD1 or TRBD2 may fit D (6 bases each). Germline CDR1 is KGHSH and CDR2 is LQKENI. V was shortened by 3 bases and J by 5 bases, with 16 bases between the two germline ends. The CDR3 runs 15 residues. CDR3 loop: CASSPDKGGRETQYF. The CDR3 region has the DNA TGTGCCAGCTCACCCGATAAGGGGGGCCGGGAGACCCAGTACTTC. The entire variable domain, with the rest obtained from reference TRBV18 and TRBJ2-5, is as follows: NAGVMQNPRHLVRRRGQEARLRCSPMKGHSHVYWYRQLPEEGLKFMVYLQKENIIDESGMPKERFSAEFPKEGPSILRIQQVVRGDSAAYFCASSPDKGGRETQYFGPGTRLLVL.

The gene calls are TRBV28 and TRBJ2-1; either TRBD1 or TRBD2 may supply D (5 bases each). V lost 11 bases and J 7 bases, leaving 24 bases between the germline ends. Germline-derived CDR1 and CDR2 are MDHEN and SYDVKM. This CDR3 region has 15 residues. The CDR3: CAGSRGGTPINEQFF. Here the CDR3 DNA reads TGTGCCGGGTCCCGGGGTGGGACCCCCATAAATGAGCAGTTCTTC.

This clone was seen only once. The chain has TRBV5-1 and TRBJ2-2, with D unresolved. Between the trimmed V and J ends, which lost 3 bases and 9 bases, there was a span of 12 bases. The CDR3 contains 13 residues. Per germline, CDR1 SGHRS and CDR2 YFSETQ. CDR3 bases: TGCGCCAGCAGCTCAACCGAGGCTCGGGAGCTGTTTTTT. Its translation: CASSSTEARELFF.

This clone came up once. This chain links TRBV7-9 with TRBJ1-2; D not certain. Germline loops: CDR1 SEHNR, CDR2 FQNEAQ (reference sequence). This CDR3 is 14 amino acids long. V lost 1 base and J 2 bases, leaving 8 bases between the germline ends. The CDR3 spells CASSLVGPNYGYTF. CDR3 DNA sequence: TGTGCCAGCAGCTTAGTCGGGCCCAACTATGGCTACACCTTC.

The J gene is TRBJ2-2, the V gene TRBV4-1; D ambiguous. Trimming removed 2 bases from V and 4 bases from J, with 8 bases in between. Germline values: CDR1 MGHRA, CDR2 YSYEKL. This CDR3 contains 14 residues. CDR3 sequence reads: CASSQYFGTGELFF. In DNA form, the CDR3 reads TGCGCCAGCAGCCAATACTTCGGCACCGGGGAGCTGTTTTTT.

This clone was seen once. This may be a read error: a much more frequent sequence differs by one nucleotide. The chain couples TRBV11-3 to TRBJ2-7; D gene uncertain. Trimming took 1 base from V and 0 from J, leaving 1 base between them. There are 12 residues in the CDR3. CDR1 is SGHNT and CDR2 is YENEEA in the germline V gene. CDR3 loop: CASSLGSYEQYF. The CDR3 region has the DNA TGTGCCAGCAGCTTAGGCTCCTACGAGCAGTACTTC.

The J gene is TRBJ1-2, the V gene TRBV5-6; 7 nucleotides line up with TRBD1. V lost 4 bases to trimming and J lost 13 bases; unmatched junction nucleotides: 16. CDR1 SGHDT and CDR2 YYEEEE come from the germline V gene. The CDR3 totals 14 residues. Here the CDR3 DNA reads TGTGCCAGCAGCATCAGCTTTCCAGGGGGGTCCATCACCTTC. This sequence encodes CASSISFPGGSITF. Drawing the rest from reference TRBV5-6 and TRBJ1-2, the complete variable domain is DAGVTQSPTHLIKTRGQQVTLRCSPKSGHDTVSWYQQALGQGPQFIFQYYEEEERQRGNFPDRFSGHQFPNYSSELNVNALLLGDSALYLCASSISFPGGSITFGSGTRLTVV.

Points on this clone: Different DNA sequences within this sample yield the same CDR3. The CDR3 is CASSFSGSTEAFF. The DNA of the CDR3 is TGCGCCAGCAGCTTTTCAGGGTCCACTGAAGCTTTCTTT. The chain couples TRBV5-1 to TRBJ1-1; tentatively, D is TRBD1 (5 bases). V was shortened by 2 bases and J by 4 bases, with 9 bases between the two germline ends. The germline CDR1 and CDR2 sequences are SGHRS and YFSETQ. The CDR3 is 13 amino acids.

This clone was counted at least ten times. The V gene is TRBV6-5, the J gene TRBJ1-1, with D uncertain. The V end lost 2 bases, the J end lost 5 bases, and 18 bases lay between the germline ends. The CDR3 runs 16 residues. From germline, CDR1 is MNHEY and CDR2 SVGAGI. The CDR3: CASSYTAPRGGTEAFF. CDR3 sequence (DNA): TGTGCCAGCAGTTACACCGCCCCTCGAGGAGGGACTGAAGCTTTCTTT.

This rearrangement joins TRBV21-1 to TRBJ2-7. TRBV21-1 is termed a pseudogene. The CDR3 runs to 11 residues. CDR3 bases: TGTGCCAGCAGCGACCTGGGGGAGCAGTACTTC. Its translation: CASSDLGEQYF.

V and J are TRBV5-1 and TRBJ2-3; the match to TRBD1 covers 7 bases. The CDR3 is 17 residues long. CDR1 SGHRS and CDR2 YFSETQ come from the germline V gene. V was pared by 3 bases and J by 0 bases, with 10 bases of the junction left unmatched. DNA for the CDR3: TGCGCCAGCAGCTCCGGGTACAGGGGCGGAAGCACAGATACGCAGTATTTT. This sequence encodes CASSSGYRGGSTDTQYF. The complete variable domain, with remaining parts taken from reference TRBV5-1 and TRBJ2-3, reads KAGVTQTPRYLIKTRGQQVTLSCSPISGHRSVSWYQQTPGQGLQFLFEYFSETQRNKGNFPGRFSGRQFSNSRSEMNVSTLELGDSALYLCASSSGYRGGSTDTQYFGPGTRLTVL.

This chain uses TRBV10-1 with TRBJ2-7; possible D gene TRBD2, 5 bases. This CDR3 is built from 14 residues. Per germline, CDR1 WNHNN and CDR2 SYGVQD (reference sequence). V dropped 3 bases and J dropped 3 bases, with 12 bases sitting between them. CDR3 residues: CASSEHGKYYEQYF. In DNA form, the CDR3 reads TGCGCCAGCAGTGAACACGGGAAATACTACGAGCAGTACTTC.

Notes on this clone: The junction and the germline gene differ at one end; a read error may be behind it. The chain has TRBV2 and TRBJ2-7, with TRBD2 matching 9 bases. The V gene's germline CDR1 is SNHLY and CDR2 FYNNEI. The CDR3 covers 16 residues. Written as DNA, the CDR3 is TGTGCCGGCAGACAAAATAGCGGGGGCTTCTCCTACGAGCAGTACTTC. Its translation is CAGRQNSGGFSYEQYF.

V gene TRBV29-1 combines with J gene TRBJ2-3; D perhaps matches TRBD2 (6 bases). The CDR3 length is 16 residues. The germline gives CDR1 SQVTM, CDR2 ANQGSEA. Trimming removed 2 bases at V and 5 bases at J, with 20 bases between. The CDR3 region has the DNA TGCAGCGTTGAACGGGCGCTAGCGCAAGCCGTAGATACGCAGTATTTT. This sequence encodes CSVERALAQAVDTQYF.

A word on this clone: Within the sample, other DNA sequences also encode this same CDR3. The chain recombines TRBV9 with TRBJ1-2; D uncertain. The CDR3 length is 11 residues. CDR1 and CDR2 from the germline V gene are SGDLS and YYNGEE. V lost 4 bases and J 3 bases, leaving 4 bases between the germline ends. The CDR3 DNA is TGTGCCAGCAGCCGAGACTATGGCTACACCTTC. This encodes CASSRDYGYTF. The full variable domain, completed using reference TRBV9 and TRBJ1-2, is DSGVTQTPKHLITATGQRVTLRCSPRSGDLSVYWYQQSLDQGLQFLIQYYNGEERAKGNILERFSAQQFPDLHSELNLSSLELGDSALYFCASSRDYGYTFGSGTRLTVV.

V and J are TRBV29-1 and TRBJ2-3; D remains unclear. The CDR3 consists of 8 residues. V was trimmed by 3 bases and J by 10 bases, leaving 2 bases between them. Germline CDR1 reads SQVTM; CDR2 reads ANQGSEA. CDR3 amino acids: CSVDPQYF. The CDR3 bases are TGCAGCGTTGATCCGCAGTATTTT.

V usage is TRBV7-2 and J usage is TRBJ1-5, with 8 bases matching TRBD1. This CDR3 has 14 amino acids. V shed 4 bases and J 5 bases; nucleotides not matched to a gene: 4. Germline V lookup: CDR1 SGHTA, CDR2 FQGNSA. The CDR3 region has the DNA TGTGCCAGCAGCTACGACAGGGGTTATCAGCCCCAGCATTTT. This encodes CASSYDRGYQPQHF.

The V and J genes are TRBV9 and TRBJ2-1, with D possibly called TRBD1 or TRBD2 (5 bases each). This CDR3 has 15 amino acids. V was shortened by 0 bases and J by 4 bases, with 11 bases between the two germline ends. The germline V gene has CDR1 SGDLS and CDR2 YYNGEE. For the CDR3, the DNA is TGTGCCAGCAGCGTAGTGGGGACGGGATACAATGAGCAGTTCTTC. This encodes CASSVVGTGYNEQFF.

The chain uses TRBV18 and TRBJ1-1, with D unclear. V was cut by 3 bases and J by 1 base, with 9 bases left in between. CDR3 length: 14 amino acids. CDR1 is KGHSH, CDR2 LQKENI, per germline. The CDR3 DNA reads TGTGCCAGCTCACCGTGGACGGGGAACACTGAAGCTTTCTTT. Protein: CASSPWTGNTEAFF. Full variable domain (outside the CDR3, taken from reference TRBV18 and TRBJ1-1): NAGVMQNPRHLVRRRGQEARLRCSPMKGHSHVYWYRQLPEEGLKFMVYLQKENIIDESGMPKERFSAEFPKEGPSILRIQQVVRGDSAAYFCASSPWTGNTEAFFGQGTRLTVV.

The chain is built from TRBV20-1 and TRBJ2-1, with D unclear. Germline loops: CDR1 DFQATT, CDR2 SNEGSKA (reference sequence). The CDR3 is 11 residues long. Trimming removed 2 bases from V and 6 bases from J, with 5 bases in between. The CDR3: CSARLPNEQFF. DNA of the CDR3: TGCAGTGCTAGACTACCCAATGAGCAGTTCTTC.

About this clone: Other DNA sequences of this sample code for an identical CDR3. The V gene is TRBV5-1, the J gene TRBJ1-1; weak D call: TRBD1 (6 bases). With 4 bases removed from V and 1 base from J, the gap between germline ends came to 8 bases. The CDR3 is 13 amino acids. Germline CDR1 is SGHRS and CDR2 is YFSETQ. DNA of the CDR3: TGCGCCAGCAGCACGGGACAGAACACTGAAGCTTTCTTT. Residues: CASSTGQNTEAFF.

V is TRBV5-4 and J is TRBJ1-2, with D unresolved. Germline V gives CDR1 SGHNT, CDR2 YYREEE (reference sequence). The V end lost 4 bases, the J end lost 0 bases, and 4 bases lay between the germline ends. The CDR3 is 12 residues long. The CDR3 here is CASSASNYGYTF. CDR3 DNA: TGTGCCAGCAGCGCCTCTAACTATGGCTACACCTTC.

The J gene is TRBJ2-5, the V gene TRBV9, with TRBD2 matching over 12 bases. Germline V gene sequence: CDR1 SGDLS, CDR2 YYNGEE. The CDR3 is made up of 17 amino acids. The junction had 10 bases not matched to a gene; V was cut back by 3 bases and J by 4 bases. The CDR3 here is CASSAGTSGSFGETQYF. Written as DNA, the CDR3 is TGTGCCAGCAGCGCCGGGACTAGCGGGTCGTTCGGAGAGACCCAGTACTTC.

The chain is built from TRBV9 and TRBJ2-2; 9 bases match TRBD2. The CDR3 is 16 amino acids. Germline trimming cut 3 bases from V and 0 bases from J; bases unmatched to any gene: 3. Looked up from germline, CDR1 is SGDLS and CDR2 is YYNGEE. CDR3 protein: CASSALAGANTGELFF. For the CDR3, the DNA is TGTGCCAGCAGCGCCTTAGCGGGAGCGAACACCGGGGAGCTGTTTTTT.